The 24 T cell receptor beta chains reported below all come from one sample, sequenced in a study of blood T cell repertoires in COVID-19. TCRdb's table, derived via immunoSEQ multiplex PCR, lists solely in-frame clones and lacks some. Among 350,000 to 450,000 clones, 75% to 90% were seen once, and the ten largest hold 3.5% to 4%. The specimen sequenced was peripheral blood. All receptors derive from a woman in her late teens or twenties with acute or convalescent COVID-19.

The gene calls are TRBV2 and TRBJ2-2; 9 positions match TRBD2. Germline lookup yields CDR1 SNHLY and CDR2 FYNNEI. The CDR3 totals 15 residues. Trimming cost V 8 bases and J 1 base; bases outside gene matches: 5. The CDR3 here is CASSLAGLNTGELFF. The CDR3 DNA sequence: TGTGCCAGCTCGCTAGCGGGGCTGAACACCGGGGAGCTGTTTTTT. The full variable domain, its missing parts supplied by reference TRBV2 and TRBJ2-2, is EPEVTQTPSHQVTQMGQEVILRCVPISNHLYFYWYRQILGQKVEFLVSFYNNEISEKSEIFDDQFSVERPDGSNFTLKIRSTKLEDSAMYFCASSLAGLNTGELFFGEGSRLTVL.

This clone was counted ten times or more. The rearrangement joins TRBV7-3 to TRBJ2-1; TRBD2 aligns across 9 bases. CDR1 is SGHTA and CDR2 is FQGTGA in the germline V gene. V lost 4 bases, J lost 8 bases, and 15 bases stayed unmatched. This CDR3 has 17 residues. The CDR3 is CASSSRSGVAGEDEQFF. CDR3 nucleotide sequence: TGTGCCAGCAGCTCAAGGTCCGGTGTAGCGGGAGAGGATGAGCAGTTCTTC. The full variable domain, completed using reference TRBV7-3 and TRBJ2-1, is GAGVSQTPSNKVTEKGKYVELRCDPISGHTALYWYRQSLGQGPEFLIYFQGTGAADDSGLPNDRFFAVRPEGSVSTLKIQRTERGDSAVYLCASSSRSGVAGEDEQFFGPGTRLTVL.

The chain employs TRBV11-2 and TRBJ1-2; D is perhaps TRBD1 (5 bases). The CDR3 is 16 residues long. Trimming cost V 5 bases and J 4 bases, with 20 bases left between them. Germline lookup yields CDR1 SGHAT and CDR2 FQNNGV. The CDR3 reads CASSQGSPDSRYGYTF. Written as DNA, the CDR3 is TGTGCCAGCAGCCAAGGATCCCCCGACAGTCGCTATGGCTACACCTTC.

This clone was picked up a small number of times. The chain links TRBV18 to TRBJ1-1; D not resolved. Trimming cost V 2 bases and J 1 base, with 14 bases left between them. This CDR3 comprises 16 residues. Germline CDR1 KGHSH, CDR2 LQKENI. The CDR3 is CASSPIFLEGNTEAFF. The CDR3 DNA reads TGTGCCAGCTCACCAATCTTCCTGGAGGGGAACACTGAAGCTTTCTTT.

The chain employs TRBV5-1 and TRBJ2-7, with a possible D match to TRBD2 (5 bases). The germline V and J ends were trimmed by 5 bases and 1 base, with 13 bases remaining between them. The CDR3 has 14 amino acids. Germline V CDR1 and CDR2: SGHRS, YFSETQ. The CDR3 here is CASRGLEASYEQYF. The CDR3 DNA sequence: TGCGCCAGCAGAGGACTTGAAGCGTCCTACGAGCAGTACTTC.

The DNA of the CDR3 is TGTGCCAGCAGTTCACAGGGCGGGACTAGCGGGGCCTCCTACGAGCAGTACTTC. Translating gives CASSSQGGTSGASYEQYF. The chain has TRBV28 and TRBJ2-7, with 13 nucleotides matching TRBD2. In germline, CDR1 is MDHEN, CDR2 SYDVKM. V lost 4 bases and J lost 0; bases outside the gene matches: 9. The length of the CDR3 is 18 residues.

The chain is built from TRBV2 and TRBJ1-2, with a possible D match to TRBD1 (5 bases). Trimming cost V 2 bases and J 6 bases, with 16 bases left between them. This CDR3 has 15 amino acids. Germline loops: CDR1 SNHLY, CDR2 FYNNEI. The CDR3 DNA follows: TGTGCCAGCAGTGAATGGGCCACTCAGGGAAATGGCTACACCTTC. It yields the protein CASSEWATQGNGYTF.

This rearrangement joins TRBV6-5 to TRBJ1-1, with TRBD1 matching 7 bases. The germline CDR1 and CDR2 sequences are MNHEY and SVGAGI. V lost 0 bases to trimming and J lost 7 bases; unmatched junction nucleotides: 8. This CDR3 has 15 amino acids. The CDR3 spells CASSYSIQGTDEAFF. As DNA, the CDR3 is TGTGCCAGCAGTTACTCGATTCAAGGGACAGATGAAGCTTTCTTT.

This sequence joins TRBV5-1 and TRBJ2-2; a weak D match, TRBD1 (5 bases). The ends were cut back, 3 bases at V and 6 bases at J, with 15 bases in the middle. The CDR3 is 15 amino acids. Germline V gene lookup returns CDR1 SGHRS and CDR2 YFSETQ. The CDR3 sequence is CASSSGATMAGELFF. The CDR3 nucleotides read TGCGCCAGCAGCTCTGGGGCAACCATGGCCGGGGAGCTGTTTTTT.

This clone appeared a few times. The chain uses TRBV7-2 and TRBJ1-5; TRBD1 agrees at 8 bases. With V trimmed by 4 bases and J by 12 bases, 5 bases remained unmatched. Looked up from germline, CDR1 is SGHTA and CDR2 is FQGNSA. The CDR3 is made up of 12 amino acids. Here the CDR3 reads CASSSGQGGQHF. CDR3 coding DNA: TGTGCCAGCAGCTCCGGACAGGGAGGCCAGCATTTT.

The chain recombines TRBV9 with TRBJ1-3; D call uncertain. Germline V CDR1 and CDR2: SGDLS, YYNGEE. The CDR3 length is 14 residues. The V end lost 3 bases, the J end lost 0 bases, and 7 bases lay between the germline ends. DNA for the CDR3: TGTGCCAGCAGCGCGTACAACTCTGGAAACACCATATATTTT. It translates to CASSAYNSGNTIYF.

This chain links TRBV7-2 with TRBJ1-4, with 9 bases identical to TRBD1. J gave up 8 bases and V 6 bases, and 7 bases lay outside the gene matches. CDR3 length: 14 amino acids. Germline CDR1 SGHTA, CDR2 FQGNSA. DNA of the CDR3: TGTGCCAGCAGTCCGGGACAGGGATGGGAAAAACTGTTTTTT. This gives the protein CASSPGQGWEKLFF. Together with reference TRBV7-2 and TRBJ1-4, the CDR3 gives the full variable domain: GAGVSQSPSNKVTEKGKDVELRCDPISGHTALYWYRQSLGQGLEFLIYFQGNSAPDKSGLPSDRFSAERTGGSVSTLTIQRTQQEDSAVYLCASSPGQGWEKLFFGSGTQLSVL.

The CDR3 protein is CASSPLRLASTSEQFF. The CDR3, as DNA: TGTGCCAGCAGCCCCTTAAGACTAGCGTCCACTAGTGAGCAGTTCTTC. The chain links TRBV9 to TRBJ2-1; TRBD2 matches at 8 bases. The CDR3 is made up of 16 amino acids. Germline CDR1 is SGDLS and CDR2 is YYNGEE. The V gene end was trimmed by 4 bases and the J gene end by 9 bases; junction bases not matched to a gene: 15.

The chain employs TRBV4-2 and TRBJ1-6; D gene unclear. The CDR3 loop spans 19 amino acids. CDR1 and CDR2 (germline): LGHNA, YNFKEQ. Between the trimmed V and J ends, which lost 0 bases and 0 bases, there was a span of 15 bases. This chain's CDR3 is CASSQDETTGSSYNSPLHF. The CDR3 DNA follows: TGTGCCAGCAGCCAAGACGAGACTACGGGGAGCTCCTATAATTCACCCCTCCACTTT.

The chain uses TRBV19 and TRBJ1-2; 8 bases map to TRBD1. CDR1 and CDR2 (germline): LNHDA, SQIVND (reference sequence). The CDR3 runs 16 residues. V lost 4 bases to trimming and J lost 6 bases; unmatched junction nucleotides: 13. CDR3 DNA sequence: TGTGCCAGTAGTACAGGGGGCGATGCTTCGCCCCATGGCTACACCTTC. This gives the protein CASSTGGDASPHGYTF. The complete variable domain, with remaining parts taken from reference TRBV19 and TRBJ1-2, reads DGGITQSPKYLFRKEGQNVTLSCEQNLNHDAMYWYRQDPGQGLRLIYYSQIVNDFQKGDIAEGYSVSREKKESFPLTVTSAQKNPTAFYLCASSTGGDASPHGYTFGSGTRLTVV.

Here the CDR3 reads CASTPVPQDYGYTF. The DNA for the CDR3 is TGTGCCAGCACCCCTGTCCCCCAGGACTATGGCTACACCTTC. The chain recombines TRBV5-8 with TRBJ1-2; no clear D gene. CDR1 and CDR2 from the germline V gene are SGHTS and YDEGEE. V lost 6 bases and J lost 3, with 15 bases in between. The length of the CDR3 is 14 residues.

The chain combines TRBV19 with TRBJ2-2; unclear D gene. Germline V gene data show CDR1 as LNHDA and CDR2 as SQIVND (reference sequence). This CDR3 comprises 12 residues. Trimming left V 11 bases short and J 4 bases short, with 11 bases between. CDR3 residues: CAVRSLTGELFF. The CDR3 region has the DNA TGTGCCGTGAGGAGCCTCACCGGGGAGCTGTTTTTT. The whole variable domain, remainder taken from reference TRBV19 and TRBJ2-2, is DGGITQSPKYLFRKEGQNVTLSCEQNLNHDAMYWYRQDPGQGLRLIYYSQIVNDFQKGDIAEGYSVSREKKESFPLTVTSAQKNPTAFYLCAVRSLTGELFFGEGSRLTVL.

The chain uses TRBV6-5 and TRBJ1-1, with D uncertain. Trimming stripped 8 bases from V and 3 bases from J, with 7 bases between. The CDR3 runs 11 residues. CDR1 and CDR2 from the germline V gene are MNHEY and SVGAGI. In DNA, the CDR3 is TGTGCCAGCCGACATTACACTGAAGCTTTCTTT. It yields the protein CASRHYTEAFF.

The J gene is TRBJ1-5, the V gene TRBV10-3; the D is unclear. CDR3 length: 14 amino acids. With 8 bases removed from V and 0 bases from J, the gap between germline ends came to 11 bases. Germline V lookup: CDR1 ENHRY, CDR2 SYGVKD. The CDR3 DNA sequence: TGTGCCATCTCCGACTCCGTTAGCAATCAGCCCCAGCATTTT. Its translation: CAISDSVSNQPQHF.

This sequence joins TRBV19 and TRBJ2-2; D call uncertain. Between the trimmed V and J ends, which lost 5 bases and 4 bases, there was a span of 11 bases. The CDR3 spans 14 residues. Germline CDR1 LNHDA, CDR2 SQIVND (reference sequence). CDR3 protein: CASSSSTTTGELFF. For the CDR3, the DNA is TGTGCCAGTAGTTCGTCCACTACCACCGGGGAGCTGTTTTTT.

The rearrangement joins TRBV2 to TRBJ2-7, with 13 bases identical to TRBD2. The CDR3 has 15 amino acids. V trimming: 5 bases; J trimming: 7 bases; junction bases outside the gene matches: 8. Germline lookup yields CDR1 SNHLY and CDR2 FYNNEI. The CDR3 DNA is TGTGCCAGCAGTCCTAACGGACTAGCGGGGGATGAGCAGTACTTC. Amino acid sequence: CASSPNGLAGDEQYF.

The chain recombines TRBV2 with TRBJ2-3, with D maybe TRBD2 (6 bases). The CDR3 covers 11 residues. V was clipped by 11 bases and J by 2 bases, with 8 bases between them. Germline V gene sequence: CDR1 SNHLY, CDR2 FYNNEI. This chain's CDR3 is CAGGNTDTQYF. CDR3 in DNA: TGTGCCGGCGGGAACACAGATACGCAGTATTTT.

This rearrangement joins TRBV7-2 to TRBJ1-1, with a tentative D call TRBD1 (6 bases). The germline V gene has CDR1 SGHTA and CDR2 FQGNSA. With 8 bases removed from V and 11 bases from J, the gap between germline ends came to 24 bases. This CDR3 is 14 amino acids long. This CDR3 reads CASYYESGTSRAFF. The DNA for the CDR3 is TGTGCCAGCTACTACGAGTCCGGGACATCGAGGGCTTTCTTT.

The V and J genes are TRBV28 and TRBJ2-3, with a tentative D call TRBD2 (6 bases). V lost 9 bases and J lost 0, with 19 bases in between. Germline lookup yields CDR1 MDHEN and CDR2 SYDVKM. The CDR3 is 16 residues long. The CDR3 bases are TGTGCCAGTTCCGCGGGCGGGACCACTAGCACAGATACGCAGTATTTT. Translating it yields CASSAGGTTSTDTQYF. The full variable domain, its missing parts supplied by reference TRBV28 and TRBJ2-3, is DVKVTQSSRYLVKRTGEKVFLECVQDMDHENMFWYRQDPGLGLRLIYFSYDVKMKEKGDIPEGYSVSREKKERFSLILESASTNQTSMYLCASSAGGTTSTDTQYFGPGTRLTVL.